This T cell receptor beta chain was recovered during a study of T cells in Graves' hyperthyroidism and ophthalmopathy. About the study: Peripheral blood was drawn at first diagnosis, prior to all treatment.

TCR beta CDR3 sequences were amplified from RNA transcripts. TCR CDR3 underwent first-round RT-PCR with the HTBI primer set. TCRdb analysed the multiplex PCR reads with MiXCR anew, one entry per CDR3 protein. The data show 200,000 to 250,000 distinct CDR3 sequences, 15% to 20% seen once. The CDR3 consists of 15 residues. Germline V gene sequence: CDR1 MDHEN, CDR2 SYDVKM. V dropped 6 bases and J dropped 3; count of bases not matched to a gene: 10. Overall study findings and caveats: Median prediction lead before ophthalmopathy onset was 6.5 months with the model.

Remarks on this clonotype: Its antigen is not known.

J is TRBJ2-7 and V is TRBV28; 8 nucleotides agree with TRBD1. The sequenced material came from blood. The origin of this receptor is a man between 45 and 60 years old with Graves' hyperthyroidism. The CDR3 coding sequence is TGTGCCAGCAGAACTGGGGCAGGGGGCATCTACGAGCAGTACTTC. Encoded protein: CASRTGAGGIYEQYF.